There are a few counts of the clone carrying this T cell receptor (beta chain). Its target is unknown. This sample was included in a study of regulatory T cells in long-lasting Graves disease. Study-level findings and limits: Whereas new patients shared 1,000 or so public clonotypes, persistent patients shared more, at approximately 2,700. Persistent disease favored TRBV28, TRBJ1-2 and TRBJ2-5.

The TCR beta library used iRepertoire HTBI primers with Arm-PCR amplification of CDR3. Via MiXCR, TCRdb re-called the multiplex PCR reads, giving one row per CDR3 protein. The data hold 350,000 to 450,000 distinct CDR3 sequences, with 15% observed a single time. CDR1 and CDR2 from the germline V gene are LNHDA and SQIVND (reference sequence). V was cut by 3 bases and J by 1 base, with 16 bases left in between. The CDR3 is made up of 17 amino acids. As to time point: newly diagnosed GD, antithyroid drugs for less than 3 months. RNA extracted from PBMCs served as the sequencing template. These records were also assigned to another study, of T cells in Graves' hyperthyroidism and ophthalmopathy. In that study: The study based diagnoses on clinical symptoms, serum thyroxine and TRAb, thyroid ultrasound and orbital computed tomography. Among thyroid clonotypes expanded above 0.001, most also appeared in blood.

This sequence joins TRBV19 and TRBJ1-5; D call uncertain. This sequence was found in a middle-aged woman with Graves disease. This material consisted of peripheral blood mononuclear cells (PBMCs), taken at new diagnosis, from a patient treated with antithyroid drugs. The CDR3 reads CASSIPPWRRSNQPQHF. The CDR3 DNA follows: TGTGCCAGTAGTATCCCCCCGTGGAGACGGAGCAATCAGCCCCAGCATTTT.